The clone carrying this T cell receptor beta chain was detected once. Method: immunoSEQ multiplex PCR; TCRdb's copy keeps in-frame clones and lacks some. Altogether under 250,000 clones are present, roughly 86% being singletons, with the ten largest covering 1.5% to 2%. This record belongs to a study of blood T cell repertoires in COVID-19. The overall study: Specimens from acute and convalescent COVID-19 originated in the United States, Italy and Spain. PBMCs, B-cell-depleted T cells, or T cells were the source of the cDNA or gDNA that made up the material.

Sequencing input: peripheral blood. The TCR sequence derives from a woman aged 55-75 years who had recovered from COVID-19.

DNA of the CDR3: TGCGCCAGCAGCTCGGCAGCGAGCTATGGCTACACCTTC. This encodes CASSSAASYGYTF. This chain links TRBV5-1 with TRBJ1-2; D unresolved. The germline V gene has CDR1 SGHRS and CDR2 YFSETQ. The CDR3 is 13 residues long. The V gene lost 3 bases and the J gene lost 4 bases, with 10 bases spanning the gap.